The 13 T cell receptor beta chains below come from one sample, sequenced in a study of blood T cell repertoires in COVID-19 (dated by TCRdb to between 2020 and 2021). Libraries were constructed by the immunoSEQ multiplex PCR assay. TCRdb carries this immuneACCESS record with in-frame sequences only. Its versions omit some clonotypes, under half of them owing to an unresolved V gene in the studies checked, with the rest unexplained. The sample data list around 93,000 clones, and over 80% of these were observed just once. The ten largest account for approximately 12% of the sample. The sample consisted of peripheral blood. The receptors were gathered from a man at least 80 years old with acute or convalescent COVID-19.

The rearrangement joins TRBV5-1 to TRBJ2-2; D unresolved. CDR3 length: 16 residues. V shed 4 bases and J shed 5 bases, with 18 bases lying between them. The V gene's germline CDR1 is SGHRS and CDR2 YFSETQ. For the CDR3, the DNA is TGCGCCAGCAGCCGAGTGCCCATGACATCTACCGGGGAGCTGTTTTTT. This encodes CASSRVPMTSTGELFF.

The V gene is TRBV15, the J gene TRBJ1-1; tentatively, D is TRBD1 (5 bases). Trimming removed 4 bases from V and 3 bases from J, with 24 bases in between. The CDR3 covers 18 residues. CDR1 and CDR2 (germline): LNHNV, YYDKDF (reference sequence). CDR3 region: CATSIMIGVPEGDTEAFF. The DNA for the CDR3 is TGTGCCACCAGCATCATGATAGGGGTGCCGGAGGGAGACACTGAAGCTTTCTTT.

CDR3 sequence reads: CASRRTSGGTDTQYF. CDR3 DNA: TGTGCCAGCAGGCGGACTAGCGGGGGTACAGATACGCAGTATTTT. The V gene is TRBV7-6, the J gene TRBJ2-3; 13 bases fit TRBD2. V gave up 6 bases and J gave up 3 bases; unmatched junction bases: 3. CDR1 SGHVS and CDR2 FNYEAQ come from the germline V gene. The CDR3 extends over 15 amino acids. Full variable domain (outside the CDR3, taken from reference TRBV7-6 and TRBJ2-3): GAGVSQSPRYKVTKRGQDVALRCDPISGHVSLYWYRQALGQGPEFLTYFNYEAQQDKSGLPNDRFSAERPEGSISTLTIQRTEQRDSAMYRCASRRTSGGTDTQYFGPGTRLTVL.

The CDR3 DNA is TGCGCCAGCAGCTTGGTAGGACTAGCGGTAAACAATGAGCAGTTCTTC. Translation: CASSLVGLAVNNEQFF. The chain links TRBV5-1 to TRBJ2-1, with 10 bases aligning to TRBD2. Germline V gene sequence: CDR1 SGHRS, CDR2 YFSETQ. This CDR3 has 16 residues. With 0 bases clipped from V and 5 bases from J, the junction kept 5 bases outside the gene matches.

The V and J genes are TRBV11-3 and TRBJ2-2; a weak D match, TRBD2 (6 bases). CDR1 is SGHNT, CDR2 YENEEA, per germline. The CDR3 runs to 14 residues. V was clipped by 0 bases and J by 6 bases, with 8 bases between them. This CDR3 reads CASSLDKRAGELFF. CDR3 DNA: TGTGCCAGCAGCTTAGATAAGCGGGCCGGGGAGCTGTTTTTT.

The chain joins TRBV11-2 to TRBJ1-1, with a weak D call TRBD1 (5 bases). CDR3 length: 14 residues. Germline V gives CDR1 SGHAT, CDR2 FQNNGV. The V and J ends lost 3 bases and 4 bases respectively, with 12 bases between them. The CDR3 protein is CASSFGGSGTEAFF. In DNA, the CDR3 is TGTGCCAGCAGCTTCGGGGGGAGCGGCACTGAAGCTTTCTTT. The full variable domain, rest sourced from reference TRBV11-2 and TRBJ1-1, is EAGVAQSPRYKIIEKRQSVAFWCNPISGHATLYWYQQILGQGPKLLIQFQNNGVVDDSQLPKDRFSAERLKGVDSTLKIQPAKLEDSAVYLCASSFGGSGTEAFFGQGTRLTVV.

The CDR3 DNA is TGTGCCAGCAGCCCCGTGGGGCGGCAACCCACAGATACGCAGTATTTT. Its translation: CASSPVGRQPTDTQYF. The genes are TRBV7-9 and TRBJ2-3, with D perhaps matching TRBD1 (5 bases). CDR1 and CDR2 from the germline V gene are SEHNR and FQNEAQ (reference sequence). Trimming removed 5 bases at V and 2 bases at J, with 17 bases between. The CDR3 has 16 amino acids.

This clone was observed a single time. As DNA, the CDR3 is TGTGCCAGCAGTTCCTACTACACCGTGAATACGCAGTATTTT. Translation gives CASSSYYTVNTQYF. The chain combines TRBV6-2 or TRBV6-3 with TRBJ2-3; D unclear. Trimming pared 4 bases from V and 7 bases from J, leaving 15 bases between. This CDR3 has 14 residues. Germline CDR1 reads MNHEY; CDR2 reads SVGEGT.

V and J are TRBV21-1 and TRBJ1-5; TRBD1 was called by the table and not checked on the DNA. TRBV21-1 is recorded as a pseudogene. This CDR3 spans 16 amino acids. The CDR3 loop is CASSTRRDRWNQPQHF. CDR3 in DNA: TGTGCCAGCAGCACTCGCCGGGACAGATGGAATCAGCCCCAGCATTTT.

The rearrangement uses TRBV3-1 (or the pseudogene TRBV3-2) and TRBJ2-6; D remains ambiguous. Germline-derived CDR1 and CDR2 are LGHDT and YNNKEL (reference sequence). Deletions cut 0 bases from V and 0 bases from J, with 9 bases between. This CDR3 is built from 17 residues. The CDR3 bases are TGTGCCAGCAGCCAAGAAACACCAAGCTCTGGGGCCAACGTCCTGACTTTC. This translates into CASSQETPSSGANVLTF.

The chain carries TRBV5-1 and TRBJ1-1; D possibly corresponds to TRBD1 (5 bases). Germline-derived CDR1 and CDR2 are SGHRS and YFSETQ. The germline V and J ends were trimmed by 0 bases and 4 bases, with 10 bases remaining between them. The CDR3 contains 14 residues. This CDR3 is CASSLVDSRTEAFF. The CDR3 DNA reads TGCGCCAGCAGCTTGGTCGACAGCCGCACTGAAGCTTTCTTT.

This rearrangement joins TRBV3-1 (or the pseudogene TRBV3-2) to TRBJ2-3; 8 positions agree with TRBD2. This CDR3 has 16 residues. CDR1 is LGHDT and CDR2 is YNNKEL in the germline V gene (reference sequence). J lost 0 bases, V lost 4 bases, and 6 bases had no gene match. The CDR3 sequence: CASSPSERGSTDTQYF. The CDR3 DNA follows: TGTGCCAGCAGCCCATCGGAGCGGGGGAGCACAGATACGCAGTATTTT.

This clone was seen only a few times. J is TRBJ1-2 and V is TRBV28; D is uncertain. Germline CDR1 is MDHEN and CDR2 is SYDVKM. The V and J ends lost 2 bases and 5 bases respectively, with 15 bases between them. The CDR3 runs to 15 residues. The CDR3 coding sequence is TGTGCCAGCAGTTTAGAAGGAGGGTCAGGATATGGCTACACCTTC. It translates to CASSLEGGSGYGYTF.